This TCR delta chain was recorded in a study of gamma delta lymphoproliferative disorders and STAT genes. Study as a whole: At least 50 ng of genomic DNA went into each LymphoTrack Dx TCRG Assay library. Delta-chain libraries followed the EuroClonality-NGS standard operating procedure. Overall study findings and caveats: Gamma repertoires grouped patients separately from controls; delta repertoires showed no separation.

This clone came up a few times. Its antigen is undetermined. The mismatch at residue 16 between this DNA's translation and the TCRdb protein of a much larger clone likely reflects a read error; the protein shown is translated from the DNA. PBMCs from patients and controls supplied the genomic DNA for sequencing. The control group comprised age- and sex-matched healthy adult blood donors. V trimming: 0 bases; J trimming: 13 bases; junction bases outside the gene matches: 25. CDR1 and CDR2 from the germline V gene are GEAIGNYY and EKD. This CDR3 has 18 residues. TCRdb re-called the multiplex PCR reads through CATT. The data contain about a thousand delta-chain clones, about 2.1% of them seen just once; the ten biggest clones take up around 78%.

The chain recombines TRDV2 with TRDJ1, with 7 bases aligning to TRDD2. The clonotype comes from a human donor in good health. The material sequenced was blood. The CDR3 loop reads CACDTVSYGASTPEGPIF. Written as DNA, the CDR3 is TGTGCCTGTGACACCGTTTCCTACGGTGCATCAACCCCCGAGGGACCCATCTTT.